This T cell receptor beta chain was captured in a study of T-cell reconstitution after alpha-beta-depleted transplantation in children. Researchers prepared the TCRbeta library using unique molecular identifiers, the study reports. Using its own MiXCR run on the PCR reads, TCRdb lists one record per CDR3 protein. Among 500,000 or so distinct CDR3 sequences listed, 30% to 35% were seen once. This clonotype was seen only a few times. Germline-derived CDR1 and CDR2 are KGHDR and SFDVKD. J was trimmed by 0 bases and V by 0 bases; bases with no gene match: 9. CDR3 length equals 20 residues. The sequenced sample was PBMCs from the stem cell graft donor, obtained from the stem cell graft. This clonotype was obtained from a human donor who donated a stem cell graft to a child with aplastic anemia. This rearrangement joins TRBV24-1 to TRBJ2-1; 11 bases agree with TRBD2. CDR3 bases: TGTGCCACCAGTGATTTGAAGTGGGGGACTAGCGGAGTCTCCTACAATGAGCAGTTCTTC. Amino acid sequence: CATSDLKWGTSGVSYNEQFF.